These 21 T cell receptor beta chains were sequenced from one sample in a study of shared clonotypes between healthy human individuals. CD45RO-negative, CCR7-positively selected cells formed the naive CD8 fraction, excluding terminally differentiated effector memory CD45RA+ cells. The protocol was immunoSEQ multiplex PCR, while the TCRdb copy is restricted to in-frame clones and leaves out a portion. The data contain about 1,900,000 clones, approximately 94% of them seen just once; the ten biggest clones take up roughly 1%. Material for sequencing was naive CD8+ T cells sorted from blood. Every receptor here comes from a man aged 18 to 30 in good health.

The CDR3 DNA follows: TGTGCCAGCAGCTTGACTTCACAAGGAGACTCTGAAAAACTGTTTTTT. Protein: CASSLTSQGDSEKLFF. The V call is TRBV5-4, the J call TRBJ1-4; D not certain. Trimming removed 1 base from V and 7 bases from J, with 17 bases in between. The CDR3 totals 16 residues. CDR1 is SGHNT and CDR2 is YYREEE in the germline V gene (reference sequence).

The chain couples TRBV10-2 to TRBJ1-1, with a possible D match to TRBD1 (5 bases). This CDR3 contains 13 residues. The V gene's germline CDR1 is WSHSY and CDR2 SAAADI. V lost 8 bases and J lost 6, with 16 bases in between. The DNA for the CDR3 is TGCGCCAGCCTCGGGGGGGGTCTCGCTGAAGCTTTCTTT. Translated: CASLGGGLAEAFF.

Of note for this clone: The same CDR3 also results from other DNA sequences found in this sample. The chain carries TRBV2 and TRBJ2-7, with TRBD1 matching over 8 bases. The CDR3 consists of 13 residues. Trimming at V came to 8 bases and at J to 0 bases, leaving 3 bases not matched to a gene. The germline gives CDR1 SNHLY, CDR2 FYNNEI. Written as DNA, the CDR3 is TGTGCCAGCTCGGACAGGGTCTCCTACGAGCAGTACTTC. Translation gives CASSDRVSYEQYF.

The chain recombines TRBV2 with TRBJ2-1, with D unclear. CDR1 is SNHLY, CDR2 FYNNEI, per germline. This CDR3 is built from 14 residues. V was clipped by 0 bases and J by 2 bases, with 5 bases between them. The CDR3 sequence is CASSEAGPYNEQFF. In DNA, the CDR3 is TGTGCCAGCAGTGAAGCGGGCCCCTACAATGAGCAGTTCTTC.

The CDR3 sequence is CASAMGESMNTEAFF. The DNA of the CDR3 is TGCGCCAGCGCCATGGGGGAGAGCATGAACACTGAAGCTTTCTTT. This rearrangement joins TRBV4-3 to TRBJ1-1, with D maybe TRBD1 (5 bases). Trimming took off 8 bases at V and 0 bases at J, with 16 bases between the two ends. This CDR3 region has 15 residues. CDR1 LGHNA and CDR2 YSLEER come from the germline V gene.

V is TRBV4-1 and J is TRBJ2-2; tentative D call: TRBD1 (5 bases). Deletions cut 5 bases from V and 5 bases from J, with 12 bases between. Germline V CDR1 and CDR2: MGHRA, YSYEKL. The CDR3 contains 14 residues. CDR3: CASSTRQNTGELFF. The CDR3 DNA reads as TGCGCCAGCAGCACCCGACAGAATACCGGGGAGCTGTTTTTT.

The V call is TRBV27, the J call TRBJ2-2, with TRBD2 matching over 10 bases. The CDR3 spans 17 residues. Germline CDR1 and CDR2: MNHEY and SMNVEV (reference sequence). The J segment lost 4 bases and the V segment lost 5 bases, leaving 10 bases of the junction unmatched. Here the CDR3 DNA reads TGTGCCAGCAGTCCGCGCTCTAGCGGGAGTGGCACCGGGGAGCTGTTTTTT. This encodes CASSPRSSGSGTGELFF.

As regards this clone: Other DNA sequences in this sample translate to the same CDR3. The chain combines TRBV6-5 with TRBJ1-1, with 7 bases fitting TRBD1. This CDR3 is 14 amino acids long. J was trimmed by 4 bases and V by 6 bases; bases with no gene match: 8. From germline, CDR1 is MNHEY and CDR2 SVGAGI. CDR3 sequence reads: CASSPTGLGTEAFF. CDR3 sequence (DNA): TGTGCCAGCAGCCCGACAGGGTTAGGCACTGAAGCTTTCTTT.

V gene TRBV12-5 combines with J gene TRBJ2-1, with D perhaps TRBD2 (6 bases). V dropped 5 bases and J dropped 2 bases, with 13 bases sitting between them. This CDR3 region has 15 residues. Germline values: CDR1 LGHNT, CDR2 FRNRAP. CDR3 residues: CASGPGTSTYNEQFF. CDR3 in DNA: TGTGCTAGTGGTCCCGGGACTTCTACCTACAATGAGCAGTTCTTC. The full variable domain, completed using reference TRBV12-5 and TRBJ2-1, is DARVTQTPRHKVTEMGQEVTMRCQPILGHNTVFWYRQTMMQGLELLAYFRNRAPLDDSGMPKDRFSAEMPDATLATLKIQPSEPRDSAVYFCASGPGTSTYNEQFFGPGTRLTVL.

A note on this clone: Other nucleotide sequences in the sample specify the same CDR3. The chain uses TRBV2 and TRBJ2-7, with D possibly matching TRBD2 (6 bases). Between the trimmed V and J ends, which lost 1 base and 2 bases, there was a span of 9 bases. Germline assignment: CDR1 SNHLY and CDR2 FYNNEI. The CDR3 is 14 amino acids. This chain's CDR3 is CASSEGGVTYEQYF. In DNA form, the CDR3 reads TGTGCCAGCAGTGAAGGGGGGGTTACCTACGAGCAGTACTTC.

A word on this clone: Other DNA variants within this sample encode the same CDR3. This sequence joins TRBV11-2 and TRBJ1-1; 7 bases are shared with TRBD1. CDR1 is SGHAT, CDR2 FQNNGV, per germline. V trimming: 5 bases; J trimming: 5 bases; junction bases outside the gene matches: 5. The CDR3 extends over 13 amino acids. The CDR3 loop is CASSPTGDTEAFF. CDR3 coding DNA: TGTGCCAGCAGCCCCACAGGGGATACTGAAGCTTTCTTT.

The rearrangement links TRBV7-9 to TRBJ1-1; D may be TRBD1 (5 bases). The CDR3 has 15 residues. Germline CDR1 is SEHNR and CDR2 is FQNEAQ (reference sequence). V was trimmed by 1 base and J by 1 base, leaving 10 bases between them. CDR3 residues: CASSLVSGPNTEAFF. The DNA for the CDR3 is TGTGCCAGCAGCTTAGTTTCGGGACCGAACACTGAAGCTTTCTTT.

A word on this clone: This specimen includes other DNA sequences encoding the same CDR3. V gene TRBV4-1 combines with J gene TRBJ2-5; D may be TRBD1 or TRBD2 (5 bases each). Germline V lookup: CDR1 MGHRA, CDR2 YSYEKL. Trimming shortened V by 0 bases and J by 5 bases, and 13 bases separated the two germline ends. The CDR3 loop spans 15 amino acids. CDR3 nucleotides: TGCGCCAGCAGCCAAGATAGGGGCGGGCTGGAGACCCAGTACTTC. Translation gives CASSQDRGGLETQYF.

The V call is TRBV10-1, the J call TRBJ1-5; a weak D match, TRBD1 (6 bases). Germline lookup yields CDR1 WNHNN and CDR2 SYGVQD (reference sequence). The CDR3 has 17 amino acids. V was cut by 6 bases and J by 2 bases, with 20 bases left in between. The CDR3 spells CASSLPPGQQCNQPQHF. The CDR3 nucleotides are TGCGCCAGCAGCTTACCTCCGGGACAACAATGCAATCAGCCCCAGCATTTT.

The V call is TRBV4-1, the J call TRBJ1-4; 7 nucleotides align to TRBD1. The J segment lost 5 bases and the V segment lost 7 bases, leaving 10 bases of the junction unmatched. The CDR3 consists of 15 residues. Germline loops: CDR1 MGHRA, CDR2 YSYEKL. The CDR3 DNA follows: TGCGCCAGCACCGACAGGGCTCAGGGGAATGAAAAACTGTTTTTT. It yields the protein CASTDRAQGNEKLFF.

The genes are TRBV18 and TRBJ1-2; D is unresolved. Germline CDR1 KGHSH, CDR2 LQKENI. Trimming removed 0 bases from V and 10 bases from J, with 15 bases in between. The CDR3 totals 14 residues. The CDR3 protein is CASSPPDLDADYTF. DNA for the CDR3: TGTGCCAGCTCACCACCTGATTTGGACGCGGACTACACCTTC.

The rearrangement uses TRBV13 and TRBJ2-7; a possible D gene is TRBD1 (6 bases). The ends were cut back, 3 bases at V and 2 bases at J, with 11 bases in the middle. This CDR3 is 14 amino acids long. Germline CDR1 PRHDT, CDR2 FYEKMQ (reference sequence). The DNA of the CDR3 is TGTGCCAGCAGCTTCGGGACAAAAGCCTACGAGCAGTACTTC. Translated, it gives CASSFGTKAYEQYF.

CDR3 sequence: CASTSSGASTDTQYF. CDR3 coding DNA: TGTGCCAGCACCTCTAGCGGCGCTAGCACAGATACGCAGTATTTT. This chain connects TRBV6-5 to TRBJ2-3, with TRBD2 matching 7 bases. The V segment lost 7 bases and the J segment 0 bases; nucleotides outside the gene matches: 7. CDR3 length equals 15 residues. Germline V gene sequence: CDR1 MNHEY, CDR2 SVGAGI.

The chain has TRBV9 and TRBJ2-7; no clear D. Germline V CDR1 and CDR2: SGDLS, YYNGEE. This CDR3 has 14 residues. Trimming shortened V by 0 bases and J by 1 base, and 8 bases separated the two germline ends. This chain's CDR3 is CASSVGIGSYEQYF. The CDR3 nucleotides are TGTGCCAGCAGCGTAGGTATCGGGTCCTACGAGCAGTACTTC.

The chain employs TRBV5-6 and TRBJ1-1; no definite D call. CDR1 is SGHDT, CDR2 YYEEEE, per germline. V lost 2 bases to trimming and J lost 5 bases, with 10 bases between them. The CDR3 loop spans 13 amino acids. CDR3 sequence: CASSFDGGTEAFF. The CDR3 coding sequence is TGTGCCAGCAGCTTTGACGGAGGGACTGAAGCTTTCTTT.

This chain uses TRBV5-1 with TRBJ2-7; D is possibly TRBD1 or TRBD2 (6 bases each). The CDR3 contains 14 residues. The V gene lost 6 bases and the J gene lost 2 bases, with 15 bases spanning the gap. Germline CDR1 reads SGHRS; CDR2 reads YFSETQ. The CDR3 sequence: CASKEGVGAYEQYF. DNA for the CDR3: TGCGCCAGCAAGGAGGGGGTCGGGGCCTACGAGCAGTACTTC.